Sequencing of this TCR beta chain was carried out in a study of T cell changes during pregnancy in multiple sclerosis. The table came from immunoSEQ multiplex PCR; TCRdb's copy has only in-frame clones and leaves some out. This sample has about 46,000 clones; 75% to 95% occur once, and the top ten carry approximately 2.9%. From germline, CDR1 is MNHEY and CDR2 SVGAGI. This CDR3 is built from 13 residues. With 0 bases removed from V and 4 bases from J, the gap between germline ends came to 3 bases. The source material was CD8+ T cells from peripheral blood mononuclear cells, sampled in the second trimester of pregnancy. This TCR derives from a female donor with multiple sclerosis, enrolled in a pregnancy study. The chain joins TRBV6-5 to TRBJ2-2, with D uncertain. The CDR3 bases are TGTGCCAGCAGTTACTCGAGCACCGGGGAGCTGTTTTTT. Translating it yields CASSYSSTGELFF.